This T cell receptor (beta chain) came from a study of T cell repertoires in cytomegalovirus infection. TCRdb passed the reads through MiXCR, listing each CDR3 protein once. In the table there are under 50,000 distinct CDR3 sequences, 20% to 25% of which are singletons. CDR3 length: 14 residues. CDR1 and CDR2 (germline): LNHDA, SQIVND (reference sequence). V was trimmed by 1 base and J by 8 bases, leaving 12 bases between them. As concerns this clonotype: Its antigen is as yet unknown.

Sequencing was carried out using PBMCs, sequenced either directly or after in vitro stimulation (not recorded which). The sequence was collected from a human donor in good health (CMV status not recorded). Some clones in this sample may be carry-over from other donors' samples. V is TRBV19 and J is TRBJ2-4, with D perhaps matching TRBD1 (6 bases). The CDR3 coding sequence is TGTGCCAGTAGTATAGCCCCAGGGGCGTACATTCAGTACTTC. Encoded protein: CASSIAPGAYIQYF.